The rows below give T cell receptor beta chains drawn from one sample of a study of blood T cells in healthy people across ages. One entry per CDR3 protein, called by TCRdb with MiXCR from the 5' RACE reads. The profile shows some 780,000 distinct CDR3 sequences, 45% to 70% of them singletons. Material for sequencing was blood. The receptors shown here come from a man aged 40-49 years in good health. The CDR3 runs from the conserved cysteine through the conserved F or W. D genes are given only for firm matches. Clone sizes are given selectively: once, few, many, or a class where the clone is expanded.

V	D	size	J	DNA	CDR3
TRBV5-1	TRBD1	NA	TRBJ1-5	TGCGCCAGGCGAGCCGGGACAGGGATTGTTAGCAATCAGCCCCAGCATTTT	CARRAGTGIVSNQPQHF
TRBV29-1	TRBD1	NA	TRBJ2-5	TGCAGCGCAGGACAGGGTGACAAAGGGACCCAGTACTTC	CSAGQGDKGTQYF
TRBV12-3/TRBV12-4	NA	NA	TRBJ2-5	TGTGCCAGCAGTTTAGGAGGGACACGGAGACACCAAGAGACCCAGTACTTC	CASSLGGTRRHQETQYF
TRBV3-1	NA	few	TRBJ2-7	TGTGCCAGCAGCCAAGCAGGGGGGACTAGAAGCTACGAGCAGTACTTC	CASSQAGGTRSYEQYF
TRBV6-5	NA	once	TRBJ1-5	TGTGCCAGCGACCCAAGGGGAAACGTGCTGCCCCAGCATTTT	CASDPRGNVLPQHF
TRBV6-2/TRBV6-3	NA	few	TRBJ2-7	TGTGCCAGCAGTTACCAAGGCGAGCAGTACTTC	CASSYQGEQYF
TRBV7-2	NA	NA	TRBJ2-7	TGTGCCAGCAGCCCCAGAGTATGGGGCCACGAGCAGTACTTC	CASSPRVWGHEQYF
TRBV9	TRBD2	NA	TRBJ2-1	TGTGCCAGCAGCGTAGCGAGCGGGAGTGAAAATGAGCAGTTCTTC	CASSVASGSENEQFF
TRBV3-1	TRBD2	NA	TRBJ2-5	TGTGCCAGCAGCCTTAGAGCGGGGGGTCAAGAGACCCAGTACTTC	CASSLRAGGQETQYF
TRBV7-6	NA	NA	TRBJ2-3	TGTGCCAGCAGCCCCCAGGCTAGGCTGGCGTCAACAGAGACGCAGTATTTT	CASSPQARLASTETQYF
TRBV5-1	TRBD1	once	TRBJ2-1	TGCGCCAGCAGCTTAGGACCCGGGACAGGACACAATGAGCAGTTCTTC	CASSLGPGTGHNEQFF
TRBV5-1	TRBD2	few	TRBJ2-7	TGCGCCAGCAGCTTGGTTGGCGGGAGCTCCTACAATGAGCAGTACTTC	CASSLVGGSSYNEQYF
TRBV29-1	NA	NA	TRBJ2-6	TGCAGCGTTGCTCAGGATGGGGGCAACGTCCTGACTTTC	CSVAQDGGNVLTF
TRBV5-1	NA	NA	TRBJ1-2	TGCGCCAGCAGCTTCACCCCTCCACGGGGGCGGAGTGACTATGGCTACACCTTC	CASSFTPPRGRSDYGYTF
TRBV9	NA	few	TRBJ2-2	TGTGCCAGCGGTAGCCGGGCGAACACCGGGGAGCTGTTTTTT	CASGSRANTGELFF
TRBV7-2	NA	NA	TRBJ2-5	TGTGCCAGCAGCTTAGATATAGGTCTAATGACCCAGTACTTC	CASSLDIGLMTQYF
TRBV9	NA	few	TRBJ1-1	TGTGCCAGCAGCGGGGGAGGGGGGGCAGACACTGAAGCTTTCTTT	CASSGGGGADTEAFF
TRBV28	NA	NA	TRBJ2-5	TGTGCCAGCCGTTGGACCCGTTCGACTGAGACCCAGTACTTC	CASRWTRSTETQYF
TRBV11-2	NA	NA	TRBJ2-7	TGTGCCAGCAGCTTGGAGTGGCCAAAGGGGTCCCCCTCCTACGAGCAGTACTTC	CASSLEWPKGSPSYEQYF
TRBV2	NA	few	TRBJ2-1	TGTGCCAGCAAAGGCCTGCTAAGCTCCTACAATGAGCAGTTCTTC	CASKGLLSSYNEQFF
TRBV2	NA	NA	TRBJ2-5	TGTGCCAGCAGTGGTGATACCCAAGAGACCCAGTACTTC	CASSGDTQETQYF
TRBV20-1	TRBD1	NA	TRBJ2-5	TGCAGTGCTAGAGTGGACAGGGACCAAGAGACCCAGTACTTC	CSARVDRDQETQYF
TRBV20-1	TRBD1	few	TRBJ2-1	TGCAGTGCTAGAGTTGTTGGCAGGGGGCTTGGCAATGAGCAGTTCTTC	CSARVVGRGLGNEQFF
TRBV5-1	NA	NA	TRBJ2-3	TGCGCCAGCAGAAGCGGTGGGGGGACAGATACGCAGTATTTT	CASRSGGGTDTQYF
TRBV5-1	NA	NA	TRBJ2-5	TGCGCCAGCAGCCTAAATCAACAGGGTCAGGAGACCCAGTACTTC	CASSLNQQGQETQYF
TRBV21-1	NA	NA	TRBJ1-2	TGTGCCAGCAGCAATGGTGATTACAGGGACCCCTATGGCTACACCTTC	CASSNGDYRDPYGYTF
TRBV2	NA	NA	TRBJ2-2	TGTGCCAGCAGGGGGACGGTTACCGGGGAGCTGTTTTTT	CASRGTVTGELFF
TRBV20-1	TRBD1	NA	TRBJ2-5	TGCAGTGCTAGTTCCGGACAGGGGGGGGAGACCCAGTACTTC	CSASSGQGGETQYF
TRBV29-1	NA	NA	TRBJ1-1	TGCGCCGGGGGGAGAACTCGGAACACTGAAGCTTTCTTT	CAGGRTRNTEAFF
TRBV4-2	TRBD1	NA	TRBJ2-1	TGTGCCAGCAGCCAGGAACAGGGGATAAGTGCCTACAATGAGCAGTTCTTC	CASSQEQGISAYNEQFF
TRBV6-2/TRBV6-3	TRBD1	NA	TRBJ2-7	TGTGCCAGCAGCCTCGGACAGGGCACCATCGAGCAGTACTTC	CASSLGQGTIEQYF
TRBV29-1	TRBD1	NA	TRBJ2-5	TGCAGCGTTGAAGATTCCTCTCTTCAGGGACAGCTCCAAGAGACCCAGTACTTC	CSVEDSSLQGQLQETQYF
TRBV10-3	TRBD1	NA	TRBJ2-3	TGTGCCATCAGACAGGGGGCAGATACGCAGTATTTT	CAIRQGADTQYF
TRBV25-1	NA	NA	TRBJ2-7	TGTGCCAGCAGTGAATACGGCCGAGCCTACGAGCAGTACTTC	CASSEYGRAYEQYF
TRBV20-1	TRBD2	NA	TRBJ2-7	TGCAGTGCTAGCAATTGGGGACTAAAGGGATCCGAGCAGTACTTC	CSASNWGLKGSEQYF
TRBV15	NA	few	TRBJ2-5	TGTGCCACCAGCAGTCCGAGGGAGACCCAGTACTTC	CATSSPRETQYF
TRBV6-1	NA	few	TRBJ1-5	TGTGCCAGCACGAACCAGCGGGCTGGGGGTCAGCCCCAGCATTTT	CASTNQRAGGQPQHF
TRBV3-1	NA	NA	TRBJ2-1	TGTGCCAGCAGCCCTGGCGTACGGGGTGGAATGGGAGAGACCCAGTTCTTC	CASSPGVRGGMGETQFF
TRBV20-1	TRBD2	few	TRBJ2-3	TGCAGTGCGCCGGGGACTAGCGGGGGAACAGATACGCAGTATTTT	CSAPGTSGGTDTQYF
TRBV12-3/TRBV12-4	NA	NA	TRBJ1-1	TGTGCCAGCAGTTTAATCGGGGGCGGGGAGCGGTGGGACACTGAAGCTTTCTTT	CASSLIGGGERWDTEAFF
TRBV11-3	NA	NA	TRBJ1-1	TGTGCCAGCAGCTTAGAGCCGTCGAACACTGAAGCTTTCTTT	CASSLEPSNTEAFF
TRBV6-2/TRBV6-3	NA	NA	TRBJ2-5	TGTGCCAGCAGTCCCTTCGGCCGCGGGGAGACCCAGTACTTC	CASSPFGRGETQYF
TRBV5-5	NA	NA	TRBJ2-7	TGTGCCAGCAGCTTGGAGCCCAAAGGCTCCTACGAGCAGTACTTC	CASSLEPKGSYEQYF
TRBV4-3	TRBD1	NA	TRBJ2-2	TGCGCCAGCAGCCATGCTATCAGGACAGGGGGAAACACCGGGGAGCTGTTTTTT	CASSHAIRTGGNTGELFF
TRBV12-3/TRBV12-4	NA	NA	TRBJ1-2	TGTGCCAGCAGTGTAATACCGGACTATGGCTACACCTTC	CASSVIPDYGYTF
TRBV2	NA	NA	TRBJ1-1	TGTGCCAGCAGCAGGGACAAATACACTGAAGCTTTCTTT	CASSRDKYTEAFF
TRBV5-1	NA	NA	TRBJ2-3	TGCGCCAGCAGCTTAGGTGGGCAGCCGCTCACAGATACGCAGTATTTT	CASSLGGQPLTDTQYF
TRBV3-1	NA	NA	TRBJ2-4	TGTGCCAGCAGCCTACGGGACCGAGATAAAAACATTCAGTACTTC	CASSLRDRDKNIQYF
TRBV12-3/TRBV12-4	NA	few	TRBJ1-1	TGTGCCAGCAGGCTACTTCGTGGCCCGAACACTGAAGCTTTCTTT	CASRLLRGPNTEAFF
TRBV5-1	TRBD1	few	TRBJ2-2	TGCGCCAGCAGCGCTGACAGGGACACCGGGGAGCTGTTTTTT	CASSADRDTGELFF
TRBV2	NA	NA	TRBJ1-2	TGTGCCAGCACTAACTCCCGGGGCAGGGATCCCTATGGCTACACCTTC	CASTNSRGRDPYGYTF
TRBV7-3	TRBD2	NA	TRBJ2-1	TGTGCCAGCAGCGTGGGACTATCCTCCTACAATGAGCAGTTCTTC	CASSVGLSSYNEQFF
TRBV9	NA	NA	TRBJ2-5	TGTGCCAGCAGCATAAGGCAGGACCGCCAAGGGACCCAGTACTTC	CASSIRQDRQGTQYF
TRBV11-2	NA	NA	TRBJ2-6	TGTGCCAGCAGCTTACGCCGGGACCGGCGACTCGTCCTGACTTTC	CASSLRRDRRLVLTF